This TCR beta chain came from a study of CD8 T cells in Susac syndrome. The germline V gene encodes CDR1 MNHEY and CDR2 SVGEGT. This CDR3 has 15 residues. Trimming took off 6 bases at V and 5 bases at J, with 16 bases between the two ends. Reverse transcription of about 0.5 to 1 ug RNA used random hexamers. TCRdb ran MiXCR on the immunoSEQ multiplex PCR reads and lists one entry per CDR3 protein. Here the sample spans roughly 89,000 distinct CDR3 sequences, 95% to 96% being singletons. The sequence was collected from a human donor with Susac syndrome. V is TRBV6-2 or TRBV6-3 and J is TRBJ2-2, with a possible D match to TRBD2 (7 bases). Sample: CD8+ T cells from PBMCs. CDR3 protein: CASRLGGAETGELFF. CDR3 DNA: TGTGCCAGCAGACTTGGGGGGGCGGAAACCGGGGAGCTGTTTTTT.